These T cell receptor beta chains were read from a single sample in a study of blood T cells in healthy people across ages. TCRdb redid the calling of the 5' RACE reads with MiXCR, one entry per CDR3 protein. The data show approximately 810,000 distinct CDR3 sequences, more than 25% seen once. The sequenced sample was blood. These receptors were taken from a woman over 75 in good health. The CDR3 runs from the conserved cysteine through the conserved F or W. Fields, in order: V gene, CDR3 length, J gene, CDR3 protein.

TRBV15	12	TRBJ2-7	CATSRANYEQYF
TRBV15	15	TRBJ2-3	CATSQGRQGTDTQYF
TRBV11-2	15	TRBJ1-6	CASSSRGTANSPLHF
TRBV7-9	16	TRBJ1-2	CASSLVGGQGADGYTF
TRBV6-1	17	TRBJ1-1	CASSGGAGTRMNTEAFF
TRBV2	14	TRBJ1-6	CASTPTGGNSPLHF
TRBV4-1	17	TRBJ1-1	CASSQEGQVIMNTEAFF
TRBV7-9	13	TRBJ2-3	CASSLSALDTQYF
TRBV30	14	TRBJ2-7	CAWSVGGASYEQYF
TRBV12-3/TRBV12-4	15	.	CASSFYGGGTYEQYF
TRBV20-1	12	TRBJ1-2	CSARGVGAGYTF
TRBV3-1	15	TRBJ1-6	CASSQDLVPNSPLHF
TRBV20-1	15	TRBJ1-5	CSARDPGLRNQPQHF
TRBV7-2	18	TRBJ2-6	CASSLPREWLLGANVLTF
TRBV3-1	15	TRBJ1-5	CASSQGQGAFQPQHF
TRBV6-1	15	TRBJ2-7	CASSEGRGLIYEQYF
TRBV12-3/TRBV12-4	16	TRBJ2-1	CASSIGGLATYNEQFF
TRBV28	15	TRBJ2-3	CASSGTGTRKATQYF
TRBV7-2	16	TRBJ1-5	CASSLVAGVSNQPQHF
TRBV5-1	14	TRBJ1-2	CASSPEGGAGGYTF
TRBV24-1	17	TRBJ2-2	CATSDFPRTGNTGELFF
TRBV6-1	14	TRBJ2-3	CASYRRGDTDTQYF
TRBV7-9	14	TRBJ1-5	CASGDTGGNQPQHF
TRBV6-2/TRBV6-3	15	TRBJ2-7	CASRPLGTGPYEQYF
TRBV6-2/TRBV6-3	18	TRBJ1-2	CASSYSGTGTPVSYGYTF
TRBV5-5	16	.	CAGSLAPSPKDYEQYF
TRBV20-1	16	TRBJ1-3	CSAQTGDPSSGNTIYF
TRBV7-2	15	TRBJ1-2	CASSPWTGGAGGYTF
TRBV7-9	13	TRBJ2-3	CASSLWLTDTQYF
TRBV5-5	17	TRBJ2-1	CASSQGEGTGGRNEQFF
TRBV18	14	TRBJ2-3	CASSPYTSTDTQYF